The source of this TCR beta chain is a study of response to subunit inactivated influenza vaccine. V shed 6 bases and J shed 5 bases, with 13 bases lying between them. Germline V gene sequence: CDR1 MGHDK, CDR2 SYGVNS. The CDR3 has 13 amino acids. As concerns this clonotype: Its antigen is unknown.

Broader study findings: Authors suggested seasonal influenza vaccinations each recruit few new T cells.

TCRdb ran MiXCR on the RT-PCR reads and lists one entry per CDR3 protein. The table includes 150,000 or so distinct CDR3 sequences, about 10% detected once. The V call is TRBV25-1, the J call TRBJ2-5; D assignment may be TRBD1 or TRBD2 (6 bases each). This clonotype originated in a man aged 45 to 75 who received an inactivated influenza vaccine. The material sequenced was CD8+ T cells sorted from PBMCs, taken less than 25 months after vaccination. CDR3 loop: CASRGGPEETQYF. The CDR3 DNA is TGTGCCAGCAGGGGGGGCCCAGAGGAGACCCAGTACTTC. Using reference TRBV25-1 and TRBJ2-5 for the parts outside the CDR3, the full variable domain is EADIYQTPRYLVIGTGKKITLECSQTMGHDKMYWYQQDPGMELHLIHYSYGVNSTEKGDLSSESTVSRIRTEHFPLTLESARPSHTSQYLCASRGGPEETQYFGPGTRLLVL.